This T cell receptor (beta chain) was recorded in a study of early T cells in non-severe SARS-CoV-2 infection. V trimming: 6 bases; J trimming: 4 bases; junction bases outside the gene matches: 11. This CDR3 region has 16 residues. Germline CDR1 MNHNY, CDR2 SVGAGI (reference sequence). This clonotype appeared a few times. TCRdb re-called the 5' RACE reads through MiXCR, storing one row per CDR3 protein. This sample yields tens of thousands of distinct CDR3 sequences, of which about 10% are seen a single time; roughly 4.5% belongs to the top ten. The clonotype originates from an adult who was a healthcare worker with PCR-confirmed SARS-CoV-2 infection or an uninfected control (not recorded which). The specimen sequenced was whole blood. The chain couples TRBV6-6 to TRBJ1-1; TRBD1 matches 10 bases. For the CDR3, the DNA is TGTGCCAGCAGCTCCGGGACAGGGGTTCTAGGCACTGAAGCTTTCTTT. This encodes CASSSGTGVLGTEAFF.